The 3 T cell receptor beta chains below were found in one sample sequenced in a study of T cell changes during pregnancy in multiple sclerosis (dated by TCRdb to about 2019). The method behind the library was the immunoSEQ multiplex PCR assay. The table comes from immuneACCESS by way of TCRdb, which keeps in-frame sequences with V and J called. Part of the clones is missing from these tables; in studies checked, under half for an unresolved V gene and the rest for unknown reasons. The sample data list roughly 110,000 clones, and approximately 90% of these were observed just once. Jointly, the top ten make up less than 0.9% of the sample. Sequencing used peripheral blood, obtained in the third trimester of pregnancy. The receptors originated from a female donor in good health, enrolled as a control in a pregnancy study.

The V call is TRBV10-2, the J call TRBJ2-7; 10 bases fit TRBD2. The germline CDR1 and CDR2 sequences are WSHSY and SAAADI. The CDR3 runs to 15 residues. The J segment lost 0 bases and the V segment lost 4 bases, leaving 3 bases of the junction unmatched. This chain's CDR3 is CASSAGTSDSYEQYF. The CDR3 DNA reads as TGCGCCAGCAGTGCCGGGACTAGCGACTCCTACGAGCAGTACTTC.

The rearrangement uses TRBV5-4 and TRBJ2-7, with 11 bases identical to TRBD1. V was pared by 4 bases and J by 2 bases, with 2 bases of the junction left unmatched. The CDR3 is 14 residues long. CDR1 is SGHNT and CDR2 is YYREEE in the germline V gene (reference sequence). The CDR3 sequence: CASSPDRGPYEQYF. The CDR3 coding sequence is TGTGCCAGCAGCCCGGACAGGGGGCCCTACGAGCAGTACTTC.

The rearrangement links TRBV4-3 to TRBJ2-3; 10 bases align to TRBD2. Germline V gene sequence: CDR1 LGHNA, CDR2 YSLEER. This CDR3 region has 16 residues. J lost 4 bases, V lost 2 bases, and 6 bases had no gene match. CDR3 DNA: TGCGCCAGCAGCCAACTTAGCGGGGGGTATTCAGATACGCAGTATTTT. It encodes CASSQLSGGYSDTQYF.